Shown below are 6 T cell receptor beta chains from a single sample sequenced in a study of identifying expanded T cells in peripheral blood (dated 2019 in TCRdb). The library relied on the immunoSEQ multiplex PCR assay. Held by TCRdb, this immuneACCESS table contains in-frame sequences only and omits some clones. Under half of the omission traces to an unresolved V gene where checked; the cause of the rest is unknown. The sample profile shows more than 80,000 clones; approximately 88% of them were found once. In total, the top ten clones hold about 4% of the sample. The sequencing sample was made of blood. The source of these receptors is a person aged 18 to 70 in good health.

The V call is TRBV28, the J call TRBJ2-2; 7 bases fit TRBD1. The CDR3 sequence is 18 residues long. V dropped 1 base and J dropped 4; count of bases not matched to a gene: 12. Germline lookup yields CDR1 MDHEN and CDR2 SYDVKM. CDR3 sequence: CASSLYAGGNEVTGELFF. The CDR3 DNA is TGTGCCAGCAGTTTATATGCAGGGGGTAATGAGGTCACCGGGGAGCTGTTTTTT.

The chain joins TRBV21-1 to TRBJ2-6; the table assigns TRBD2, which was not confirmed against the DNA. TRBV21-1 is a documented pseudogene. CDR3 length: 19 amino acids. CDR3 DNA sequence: TGTGCCAGCAGCTTTTCTGCACGTTTAACTAGCTCTGGGGCCAACGTCCTGACTTTC. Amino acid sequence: CASSFSARLTSSGANVLTF.

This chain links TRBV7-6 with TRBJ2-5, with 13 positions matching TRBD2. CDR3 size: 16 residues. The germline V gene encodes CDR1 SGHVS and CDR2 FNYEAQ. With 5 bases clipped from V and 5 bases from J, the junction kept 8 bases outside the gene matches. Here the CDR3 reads CASSPPGLAGRETQYF. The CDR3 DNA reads TGTGCCAGCAGCCCGCCGGGACTAGCGGGAAGGGAGACCCAGTACTTC.

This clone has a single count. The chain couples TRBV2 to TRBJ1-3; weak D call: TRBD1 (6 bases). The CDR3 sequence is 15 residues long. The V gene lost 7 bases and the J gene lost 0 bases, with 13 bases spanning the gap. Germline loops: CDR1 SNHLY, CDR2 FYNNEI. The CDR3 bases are TGTGCCAGCATAGGGGGTAGAAGCTCTGGAAACACCATATATTTT. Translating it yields CASIGGRSSGNTIYF.

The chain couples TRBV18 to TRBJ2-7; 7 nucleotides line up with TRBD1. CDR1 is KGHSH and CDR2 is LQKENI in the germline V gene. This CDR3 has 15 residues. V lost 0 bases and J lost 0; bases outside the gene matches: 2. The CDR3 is CASSPPTGYSYEQYF. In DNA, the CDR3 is TGTGCCAGCTCACCACCGACAGGGTACTCCTACGAGCAGTACTTC.

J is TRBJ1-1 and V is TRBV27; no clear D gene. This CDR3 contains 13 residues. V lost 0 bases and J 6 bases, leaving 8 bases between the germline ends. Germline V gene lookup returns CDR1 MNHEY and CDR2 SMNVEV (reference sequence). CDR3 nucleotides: TGTGCCAGCAGTTTATCAAACCAGGCTGAAGCTTTCTTT. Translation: CASSLSNQAEAFF.